This T cell receptor beta chain was profiled in a study of blood T cell repertoires in COVID-19. How the authors handled the data: The assay estimated nucleated cells by amplifying reference gene primers. Sequenced by immunoSEQ multiplex PCR; TCRdb stores in-frame clones only, minus some. V and J calls and clone size come straight from that table; D and trimming were deduced from the DNA. The sample lists roughly 440,000 clones, approximately 89% seen once, with over 10% in the top ten. The length of the CDR3 is 14 residues. The germline V gene has CDR1 SGHDT and CDR2 YYEEEE. With V trimmed by 2 bases and J by 2 bases, 3 bases remained unmatched.

The receptor comes from a woman aged 45-65 years with COVID-19, enrolled during active disease. This chain connects TRBV5-6 to TRBJ1-1; TRBD1 matches 7 bases. The specimen was peripheral blood. Written as DNA, the CDR3 is TGTGCCAGCAGCTTTGGACAGGTCAACACTGAAGCTTTCTTT. It translates to CASSFGQVNTEAFF.